The clone carrying this TCR beta chain was seen a few times. Its matching antigen is unknown. PCR used 60 Vbeta primers and 13 Jbeta primers. Original processing methods: In a later analysis, the count reached about 82 million unique TCR beta chains, with 10 million to 11 million shared. The protocol was immunoSEQ multiplex PCR, while the TCRdb copy is restricted to in-frame clones and leaves out a portion. D and trimming come from the DNA, and the V and J calls and clone size come from that table. This table has tens of thousands of clones, roughly two thirds appearing once. This entry belongs to a study of cytomegalovirus exposure and HLA in healthy donors. Whole-study findings and limits: Sequencing depth roughly uniform across donors was assumed in presence/absence analyses.

This CDR3 is built from 13 residues. CDR1 is LNHDA and CDR2 is SQIVND in the germline V gene (reference sequence). V was pared by 8 bases and J by 2 bases, with 5 bases of the junction left unmatched. This TCR was sampled from a woman between 45 and 65 years old in good health and CMV-seropositive. The specimen was PBMCs. The genes are TRBV19 and TRBJ1-1; 7 bases map to TRBD1. CDR3 sequence: CASQTGRNTEAFF. The CDR3 nucleotides read TGTGCCAGTCAGACAGGGAGAAACACTGAAGCTTTCTTT.